Below, one T cell receptor (beta chain) is given with its context. No conserved phenylalanine or tryptophan is present at the end of the CDR3, so a read error is the likely explanation. The data derive from a study of tumor-infiltrating lymphocytes in primary liver carcinoma. Overall study: Stage T1-T3 N0M0 and a size of roughly 4.2 to 11 cm characterized the tumors.

The CDR3 length is 15 residues. V was pared by 0 bases and J by 4 bases, with 13 bases between. CDR1 SGHNT and CDR2 YYREEE come from the germline V gene (reference sequence). TCR beta cDNA came from about 500 ng total RNA, primed with a constant-region primer. ARM-PCR was slightly modified, and three nested multiplex PCR rounds with it gave rise to the TCR beta libraries. PCR rounds one and two used TRBV1-TRBV30 forward primers with a C-beta reverse primer for around 9 cycles each. TCRdb re-derived calls from the multiplex PCR reads in MiXCR, one entry per CDR3 protein. The sample consists of approximately 300,000 distinct CDR3 sequences, roughly 60% of them appearing once. Blood RNA came from unsorted whole blood; germline DNA was also extracted. HBV chronically infected the treatment-naive patients.

The chain combines TRBV5-4 with TRBJ2-5; possibly TRBD1 or TRBD2 for D (6 bases each). The TCR sequence derives from a man in his forties with primary liver carcinoma and hepatitis B virus infection. Sequenced sample: peripheral blood. For the CDR3, the DNA is TGTGCCAGCAGCTTGGCGGGGGCGTCCAGAGAGACCCAGTACTTA. This encodes CASSLAGASRETQYL.